This T cell receptor (beta chain) was identified during a study of beta chain features in type 1 diabetes. Every isolated RNA sample was fully reverse transcribed, so sequencing captured expressed TCRB transcripts. The assay was immunoSEQ multiplex PCR, and TCRdb's table has in-frame clones only and misses some. The sample records some 200,000 clones, 11% being singletons. Germline V gene lookup returns CDR1 SEHNR and CDR2 FQNEAQ (reference sequence). The CDR3 spans 14 residues. The V end lost 3 bases, the J end lost 2 bases, and 10 bases lay between the germline ends. The sample holds many counts of this clone.

The receptor comes from a young man in good health. The J gene is TRBJ2-5, the V gene TRBV7-9, with D perhaps TRBD1 or TRBD2 (5 bases each). Source material: central memory CD4+ T cells from blood. Here the CDR3 reads CASSFPGRQETQYF. As DNA, the CDR3 is TGTGCCAGCAGCTTCCCGGGACGTCAAGAGACCCAGTACTTC.